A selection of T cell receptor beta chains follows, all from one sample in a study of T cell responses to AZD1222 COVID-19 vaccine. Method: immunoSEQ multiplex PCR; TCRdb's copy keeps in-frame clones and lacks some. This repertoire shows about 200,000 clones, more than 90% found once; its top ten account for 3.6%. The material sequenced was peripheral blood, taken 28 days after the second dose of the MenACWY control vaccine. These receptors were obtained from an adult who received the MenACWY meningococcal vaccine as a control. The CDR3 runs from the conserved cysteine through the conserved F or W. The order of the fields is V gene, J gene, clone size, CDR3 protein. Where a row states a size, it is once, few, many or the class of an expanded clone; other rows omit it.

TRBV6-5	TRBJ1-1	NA	CASSPGVRAREAFF
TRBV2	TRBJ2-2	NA	CASRARTGTTGELFF
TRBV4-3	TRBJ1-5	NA	CASSQDLLTGAQPQHF
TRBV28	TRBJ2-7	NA	CASTGNHEQYF
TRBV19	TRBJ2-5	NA	CASSIRGLAVQETQYF
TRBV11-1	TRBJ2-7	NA	CASSQLRDRAYEQYF
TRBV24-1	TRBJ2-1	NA	CATSDWGNEQFF
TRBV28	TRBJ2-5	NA	CASSLAGGGQETQYF
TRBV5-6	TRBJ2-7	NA	CASSGPGTRVYEQYF
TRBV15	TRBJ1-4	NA	CATSRDRSGHEKLFF
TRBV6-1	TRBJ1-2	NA	CASSEAGLTGVNGYTF
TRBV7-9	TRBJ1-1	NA	CASTLGTGRRGNTEAFF
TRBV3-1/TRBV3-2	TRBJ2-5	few	CASSQETQYF
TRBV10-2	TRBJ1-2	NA	CASTQWGNYGYTF
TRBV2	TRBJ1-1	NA	CASSELDRGTEAFF
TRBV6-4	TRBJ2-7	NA	CASSRLAGTEQYF
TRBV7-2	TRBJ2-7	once	CASSRGVYEQYF
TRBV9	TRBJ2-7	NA	CASSSGTSGFEQYF
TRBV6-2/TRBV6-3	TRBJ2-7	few	CASSYTGTGPYEQYF
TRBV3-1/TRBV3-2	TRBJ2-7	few	CASSQVTELTSSYEQYF
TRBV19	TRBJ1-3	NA	CASSQNRGSGNTIYF
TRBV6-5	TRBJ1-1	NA	CAVLGTTEAFF
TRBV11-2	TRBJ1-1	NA	CASSPQGWPEAFF
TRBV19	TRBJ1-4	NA	CASSIQGASEKLFF
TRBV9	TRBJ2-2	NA	CASSAGTSGNTGELFF
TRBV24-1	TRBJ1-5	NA	CAIGQGDQPQHF
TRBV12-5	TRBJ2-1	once	CASGRGLAGGPINEQFF
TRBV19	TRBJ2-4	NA	CASSTVYWGQGKNIQYF
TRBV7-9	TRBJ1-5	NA	CASSLMGPHQPQHF
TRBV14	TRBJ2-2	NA	CASSQPLGNTGELFF
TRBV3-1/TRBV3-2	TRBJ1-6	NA	CASSQEFGQGNNSPLHF
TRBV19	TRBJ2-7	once	CASSWGGDEQYF
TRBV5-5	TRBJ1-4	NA	CASSLWRNEKLFF
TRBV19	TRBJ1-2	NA	CASTPMGGPNYGYTF
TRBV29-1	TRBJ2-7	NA	CSVGSQVLSSYEQYF
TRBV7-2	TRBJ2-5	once	CASSVGGATRETQYF
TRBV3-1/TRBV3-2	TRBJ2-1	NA	CASSPGRGERNEQFF
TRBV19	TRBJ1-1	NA	CASTSRGYTEAFF
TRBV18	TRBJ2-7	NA	CASSPGGGLASNEQYF
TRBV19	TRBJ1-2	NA	CASSTRLAGYTF
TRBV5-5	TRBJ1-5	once	CASSFDGTLQPQHF
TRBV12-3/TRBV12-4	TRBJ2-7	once	CASSPRRYEQYF
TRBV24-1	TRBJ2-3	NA	CATSGNQGGWGTDTQYF
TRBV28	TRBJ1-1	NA	CASSFLLGAGTEAFF
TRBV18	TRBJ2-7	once	CASSETDPYEQYF
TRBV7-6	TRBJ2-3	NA	CASSSSVRPVDTQYF
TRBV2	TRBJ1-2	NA	CASTTDRANYGYTF
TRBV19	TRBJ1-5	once	CASSMGARGSNQPQHF
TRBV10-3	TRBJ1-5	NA	CAIGTGTGGNQPQHF
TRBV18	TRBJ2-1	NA	CASSPGQLPYNEQFF
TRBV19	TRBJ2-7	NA	CASSSTFEQYF
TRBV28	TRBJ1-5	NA	CASRKLTGSQPQHF
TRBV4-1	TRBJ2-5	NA	CASTQTRTESQETQYF
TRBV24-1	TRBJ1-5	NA	CATSDFRDPRGNQPQHF
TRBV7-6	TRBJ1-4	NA	CASSLGTGRTTNEKLFF
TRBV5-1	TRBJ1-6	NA	CASSGTGQLHF
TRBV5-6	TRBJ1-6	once	CASTNAPGGDSPLHF
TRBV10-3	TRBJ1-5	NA	CAISEWRGSNQPQHF
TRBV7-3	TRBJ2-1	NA	CASSFDANNEQFF